This is a list of T cell receptor beta chains from one sample in a study of shared clonotypes between healthy human individuals. The repertoire was sequenced with immunoSEQ multiplex PCR; TCRdb's copy has only in-frame clones and lacks some. This table holds roughly 1,600,000 clones, approximately 98.5% found once. Sequenced: naive CD4+ T cells sorted from blood. The receptors originated from a man in his thirties or forties in good health. Each CDR3 is given with its conserved first and last residue. Fields, in order: clone size, V gene, J gene, D gene, CDR3 protein, CDR3 DNA. The D gene is left open where the match is weak. A clone size is listed for some rows: how often the clone was seen (once, few, many), or a class if it is expanded.

>.|TRBV2|TRBJ2-5|TRBD2
CARAGKQTQYF
TGTGCCCGAGCGGGGAAACAGACCCAGTACTTC
>.|TRBV9|TRBJ2-1|TRBD1
CASSVAGQGYNEQFF
TGTGCCAGCAGCGTTGCGGGACAGGGCTACAATGAGCAGTTCTTC
>.|TRBV10-3|TRBJ2-7|TRBD2
CAISEPGLAASYEQYF
TGTGCCATCAGTGAGCCGGGACTAGCGGCCTCCTACGAGCAGTACTTC
>.|TRBV5-4|TRBJ2-5|TRBD2
CASSMGPGGGETQYF
TGTGCCAGCAGCATGGGGCCGGGAGGAGGGGAGACCCAGTACTTC
>.|TRBV5-1|TRBJ1-5|.
CASSSGGGESQHF
TGCGCCAGCAGTTCTGGCGGGGGGGAGTCCCAGCATTTT
>.|TRBV7-2|TRBJ2-5|TRBD2
CASSLRWSSGNGGRETQYF
TGTGCCAGCAGCTTAAGGTGGTCTAGCGGGAATGGGGGGCGAGAGACCCAGTACTTC
>.|TRBV27|TRBJ2-7|TRBD1
CASSPVVTGGLEEQYF
TGTGCCAGCAGTCCCGTCGTGACAGGGGGCTTAGAGGAGCAGTACTTC
>.|TRBV2|TRBJ2-3|.
CARGAISSTDTQYF
TGTGCCAGGGGAGCGATATCTAGCACAGATACGCAGTATTTT
>.|TRBV28|TRBJ1-5|.
CASSLLGNQPQHF
TGTGCCAGCAGTTTATTAGGAAATCAGCCCCAGCATTTT
>.|TRBV5-1|TRBJ2-7|.
CASSPARQGTYEQYF
TGCGCCAGCAGCCCCGCACGGCAGGGAACCTACGAGCAGTACTTC
>.|TRBV18|TRBJ2-7|TRBD2
CASSPPGLAGHEQYF
TGTGCCAGCTCACCCCCTGGACTAGCGGGTCACGAGCAGTACTTC
>.|TRBV6-1|TRBJ2-5|TRBD2
CASSEQGGRTGETQYF
TGTGCCAGCAGTGAACAAGGCGGGAGAACGGGAGAGACCCAGTACTTC
>.|TRBV6-9|TRBJ2-5|.
CASSLAQETQYF
TGTGCCAGCAGTTTAGCCCAAGAGACCCAGTACTTC
>.|TRBV9|TRBJ2-2|.
CASSVDRDRRNGRVGELFF
TGTGCCAGCAGCGTAGACCGGGACAGACGCAACGGGAGGGTCGGGGAGCTGTTTTTT
>.|TRBV7-9|TRBJ2-1|TRBD2
CASSFTGGDEQFF
TGTGCCAGCAGCTTCACCGGGGGGGATGAGCAGTTCTTC
>.|TRBV25-1|TRBJ2-5|.
CASSDPTRPAAETQYF
TGTGCCAGCAGTGACCCCACACGCCCAGCAGCGGAGACCCAGTACTTC
>.|TRBV29-1|TRBJ2-5|TRBD1
CSGTTGGGETQYF
TGCAGCGGGACGACAGGGGGCGGGGAGACCCAGTACTTC
>.|TRBV4-3|TRBJ2-4|.
CASSQWARGTFAKNIQYF
TGCGCCAGCAGCCAATGGGCGCGCGGGACTTTCGCCAAAAACATTCAGTACTTC
>.|TRBV5-1|TRBJ2-1|.
CASSLEGRQSYNEQFF
TGCGCCAGCAGCTTGGAGGGGCGTCAATCCTACAATGAGCAGTTCTTC
>.|TRBV5-1|TRBJ2-7|.
CASSAPPSYEQYF
TGCGCCAGCAGCGCCCCCCCTTCCTACGAGCAGTACTTC
>.|TRBV11-2|TRBJ2-1|TRBD2
CASSSGLAAYNEQFF
TGTGCCAGCAGCTCAGGACTAGCGGCCTACAATGAGCAGTTCTTC
>.|TRBV9|TRBJ2-1|TRBD2
CASSVGVAGTYNEQFF
TGTGCCAGCAGCGTAGGCGTAGCGGGAACGTACAATGAGCAGTTCTTC
>.|TRBV14|TRBJ2-7|TRBD2
CASSPSLAGPSFSYEQYF
TGTGCCAGCAGTCCCTCCTTAGCGGGGCCTAGTTTTTCCTACGAGCAGTACTTC
>.|TRBV27|TRBJ1-2|.
CASSSITGWYGYTF
TGTGCCAGCAGTTCCATAACTGGCTGGTATGGCTACACCTTC
>.|TRBV28|TRBJ1-1|.
CASSFPGPSRAFF
TGTGCCAGCAGTTTCCCAGGCCCCTCCAGGGCTTTCTTT
>.|TRBV7-9|TRBJ2-7|.
CASSPRGTAGYEQYF
TGTGCCAGCAGCCCACGGGGTACCGCAGGCTACGAGCAGTACTTC
>.|TRBV20-1|TRBJ1-4|.
CSARYNEKLFF
TGCAGTGCTAGATATAATGAAAAACTGTTTTTT
>.|TRBV28|TRBJ2-1|TRBD2
CASSRLAEKQFF
TGTGCCAGCAGTCGACTAGCGGAGAAGCAGTTCTTC
>.|TRBV18|TRBJ1-4|.
CASSPLQGGETNEKLFF
TGTGCCAGCTCACCACTCCAGGGAGGGGAGACTAATGAAAAACTGTTTTTT
>.|TRBV28|TRBJ2-7|.
CGARHEQYF
TGTGGGGCTAGGCACGAGCAGTACTTC
>.|TRBV20-1|TRBJ1-1|TRBD1
CSAMRDSEAFF
TGCAGTGCCATGAGGGACAGTGAAGCTTTCTTT
>.|TRBV2|TRBJ2-7|.
CASSLDRSYEQYF
TGTGCCAGCAGCCTCGACAGGTCCTACGAGCAGTACTTC
>.|TRBV18|TRBJ1-1|TRBD1
CASSSGGRNTEAFF
TGTGCCAGCTCATCAGGGGGCCGAAACACTGAAGCTTTCTTT
>.|TRBV19|TRBJ2-1|.
CASSIPPEQFF
TGTGCCAGTAGTATACCCCCGGAGCAGTTCTTC
>.|TRBV5-1|TRBJ1-1|TRBD1
CASSSGQVGTEAFF
TGCGCCAGCAGCTCCGGACAGGTGGGCACTGAAGCTTTCTTT
>.|TRBV6-1|TRBJ2-5|.
CASSERSWGETQYF
TGTGCCAGCAGTGAGCGGTCCTGGGGGGAGACCCAGTACTTC
>.|TRBV5-4|TRBJ1-2|.
CASSFGGRLLYTF
TGTGCCAGCAGCTTTGGCGGGCGACTGTTGTACACCTTC
>.|TRBV7-8|TRBJ2-5|.
CASSSPSGLDRAYQETQYF
TGTGCCAGCAGCTCCCCCAGCGGGTTAGACCGAGCGTACCAAGAGACCCAGTACTTC
>.|TRBV4-1|TRBJ2-7|.
CASSLGHFPSYEQYF
TGCGCCAGCAGCCTGGGACACTTCCCTTCCTACGAGCAGTACTTC
>.|TRBV9|TRBJ1-1|.
CASSVASGGNTEAFF
TGTGCCAGCAGCGTAGCGTCTGGGGGAAACACTGAAGCTTTCTTT
>.|TRBV19|TRBJ1-2|.
CASRGVLAGGYTF
TGTGCCAGTAGAGGCGTGCTGGCTGGCGGCTACACCTTC
>.|TRBV7-9|TRBJ1-4|TRBD1
CASSSPGAGGRTNEKLFF
TGTGCCAGCAGCTCCCCGGGGGCAGGGGGGCGAACTAATGAAAAACTGTTTTTT
>.|TRBV19|TRBJ1-2|.
CASSGVGDYGYTF
TGTGCCAGTAGTGGAGTCGGGGACTATGGCTACACCTTC
>.|TRBV29-1|TRBJ1-2|.
CSVEPGNYGYTF
TGCAGCGTTGAACCGGGGAACTATGGCTACACCTTC
>.|TRBV11-2|TRBJ2-1|TRBD2
CASSHRRAAGGPHNEQFF
TGTGCCAGCAGCCACCGACGGGCTGCGGGAGGGCCACACAATGAGCAGTTCTTC
>.|TRBV18|TRBJ2-3|TRBD2
CASSPYKPSGRTYTDTQYF
TGTGCCAGCTCACCATATAAGCCTAGCGGGAGGACCTACACAGATACGCAGTATTTT
>once|TRBV28|TRBJ2-7|.
CASGQGPFYEQYF
TGTGCCAGCGGTCAGGGTCCGTTCTACGAGCAGTACTTC
>.|TRBV27|TRBJ2-3|.
CASLAKITDTQYF
TGTGCCAGCCTAGCGAAGATTACAGATACGCAGTATTTT
>.|TRBV5-1|TRBJ2-3|TRBD2
CASSLRTSGSSTDTQYF
TGCGCCAGCAGCCTGCGGACTAGCGGGTCTAGCACAGATACGCAGTATTTT
>.|TRBV5-1|TRBJ2-1|.
CASTDLNYNEQFF
TGCGCCAGCACGGACTTAAACTACAATGAGCAGTTCTTC
>.|TRBV6-6|TRBJ1-4|TRBD1
CATGTSGQGSEKLFF
TGTGCCACCGGCACTTCGGGACAGGGATCTGAAAAACTGTTTTTT
>.|TRBV5-1|TRBJ2-7|.
CASSADPLGSYEQYF
TGCGCCAGCAGCGCGGACCCACTGGGATCATACGAGCAGTACTTC
>.|TRBV10-3|TRBJ2-7|.
CAISESTRGYEQYF
TGTGCCATCAGTGAGTCGACTCGGGGGTACGAGCAGTACTTC